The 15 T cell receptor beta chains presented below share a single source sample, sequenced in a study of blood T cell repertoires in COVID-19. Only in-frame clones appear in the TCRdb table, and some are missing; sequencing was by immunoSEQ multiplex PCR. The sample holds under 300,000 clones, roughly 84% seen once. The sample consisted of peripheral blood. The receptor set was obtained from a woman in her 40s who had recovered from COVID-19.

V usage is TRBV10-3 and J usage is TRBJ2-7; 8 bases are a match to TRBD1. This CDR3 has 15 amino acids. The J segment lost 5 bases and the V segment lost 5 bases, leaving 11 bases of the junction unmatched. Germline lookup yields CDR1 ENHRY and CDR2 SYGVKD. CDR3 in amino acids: CAISNPLTGVDEQYF. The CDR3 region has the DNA TGTGCCATCAGTAACCCTTTGACAGGGGTAGACGAGCAGTACTTC.

As DNA, the CDR3 is TGTGCCAGCAGCGTATGGTCGGTGAACACCGGGGAGCTGTTTTTT. It encodes CASSVWSVNTGELFF. V gene TRBV9 combines with J gene TRBJ2-2, with D unclear. Germline V CDR1 and CDR2: SGDLS, YYNGEE. Trimming left V 1 base short and J 1 base short, with 8 bases between. The CDR3 loop spans 15 amino acids.

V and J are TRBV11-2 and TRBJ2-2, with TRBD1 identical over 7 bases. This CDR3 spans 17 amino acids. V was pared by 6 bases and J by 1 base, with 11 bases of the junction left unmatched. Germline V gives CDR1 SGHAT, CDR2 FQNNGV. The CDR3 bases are TGTGCCAGCAGGAAGAGACTCGGGACAGAGAACACCGGGGAGCTGTTTTTT. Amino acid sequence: CASRKRLGTENTGELFF.

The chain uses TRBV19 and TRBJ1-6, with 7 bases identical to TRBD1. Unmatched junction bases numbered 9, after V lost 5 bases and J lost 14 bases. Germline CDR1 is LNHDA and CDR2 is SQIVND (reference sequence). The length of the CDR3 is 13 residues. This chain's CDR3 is CASSAYRGLALHF. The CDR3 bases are TGTGCCAGTAGTGCCTACAGGGGACTGGCCCTCCACTTT.

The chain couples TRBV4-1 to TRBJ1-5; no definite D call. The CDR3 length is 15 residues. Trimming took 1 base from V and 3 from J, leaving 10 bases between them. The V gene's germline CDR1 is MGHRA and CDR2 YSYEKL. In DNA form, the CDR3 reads TGCGCCAGCAGCCAAGGGAGGGCCTTCAATCAGCCCCAGCATTTT. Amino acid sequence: CASSQGRAFNQPQHF.

The CDR3, as DNA: TGTGCCAGCAGCATCCCCCGGGACAGGGCCACAGATACGCAGTATTTT. It specifies CASSIPRDRATDTQYF. The genes are TRBV11-3 and TRBJ2-3; 9 nucleotides line up with TRBD1. Germline V gene sequence: CDR1 SGHNT, CDR2 YENEEA. V trimming: 5 bases; J trimming: 2 bases; junction bases outside the gene matches: 8. The CDR3 is 16 residues long.

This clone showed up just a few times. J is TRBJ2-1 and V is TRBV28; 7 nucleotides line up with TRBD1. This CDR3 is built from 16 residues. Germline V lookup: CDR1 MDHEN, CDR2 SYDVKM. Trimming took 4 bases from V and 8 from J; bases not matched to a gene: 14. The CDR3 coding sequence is TGTGCCAGCAGTTCAACTCGACAGGGTCCAGGCCATGAGCAGTTCTTC. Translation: CASSSTRQGPGHEQFF. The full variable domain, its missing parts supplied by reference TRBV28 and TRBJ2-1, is DVKVTQSSRYLVKRTGEKVFLECVQDMDHENMFWYRQDPGLGLRLIYFSYDVKMKEKGDIPEGYSVSREKKERFSLILESASTNQTSMYLCASSSTRQGPGHEQFFGPGTRLTVL.

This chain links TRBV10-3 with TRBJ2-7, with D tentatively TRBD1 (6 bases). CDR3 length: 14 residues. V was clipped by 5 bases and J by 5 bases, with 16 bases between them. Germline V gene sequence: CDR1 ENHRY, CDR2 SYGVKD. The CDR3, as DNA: TGTGCCATCAGTCTCCGGGACAATCCCAACGAGCAGTACTTC. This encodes CAISLRDNPNEQYF.

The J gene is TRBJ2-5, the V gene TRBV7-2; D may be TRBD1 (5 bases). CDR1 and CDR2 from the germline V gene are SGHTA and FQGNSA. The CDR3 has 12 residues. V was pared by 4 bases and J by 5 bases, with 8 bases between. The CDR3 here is CASSYPGETQYF. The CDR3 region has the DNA TGTGCCAGCAGCTACCCAGGGGAGACCCAGTACTTC.

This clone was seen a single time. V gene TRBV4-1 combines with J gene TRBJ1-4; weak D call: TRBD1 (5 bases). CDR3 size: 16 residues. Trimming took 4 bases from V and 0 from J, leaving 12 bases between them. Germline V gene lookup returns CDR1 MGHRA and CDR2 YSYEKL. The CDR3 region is CASSLKGAATNEKLFF. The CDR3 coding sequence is TGCGCCAGCAGCCTCAAAGGGGCAGCAACTAATGAAAAACTGTTTTTT.

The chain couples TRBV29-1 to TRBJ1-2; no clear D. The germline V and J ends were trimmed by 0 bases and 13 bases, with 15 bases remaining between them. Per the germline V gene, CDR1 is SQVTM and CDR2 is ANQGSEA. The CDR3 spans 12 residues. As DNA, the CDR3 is TGCAGCGTTGAAGATCGGGTGGCAGTTCGCACCTTC. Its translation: CSVEDRVAVRTF.

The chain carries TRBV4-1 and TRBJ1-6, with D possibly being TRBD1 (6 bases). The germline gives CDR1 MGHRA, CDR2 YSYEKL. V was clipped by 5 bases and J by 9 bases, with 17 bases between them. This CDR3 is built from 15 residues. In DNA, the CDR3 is TGCGCCAGCAGCAGAGAGTCTGGGGGCGGTTCACCCCTCCACTTT. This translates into CASSRESGGGSPLHF.

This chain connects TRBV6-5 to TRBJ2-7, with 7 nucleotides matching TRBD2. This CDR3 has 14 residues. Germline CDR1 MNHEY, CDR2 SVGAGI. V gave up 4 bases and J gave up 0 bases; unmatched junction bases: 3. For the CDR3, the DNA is TGTGCCAGCAGTTTGGGGGGGAGCTCCTACGAGCAGTACTTC. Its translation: CASSLGGSSYEQYF.

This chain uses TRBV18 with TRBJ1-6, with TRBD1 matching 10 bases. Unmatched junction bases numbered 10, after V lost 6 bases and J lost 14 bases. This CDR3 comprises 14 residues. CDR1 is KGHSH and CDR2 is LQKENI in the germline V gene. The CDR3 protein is CASSQDRGAQALHF. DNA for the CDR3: TGTGCCAGCTCGCAGGACAGGGGGGCTCAGGCCCTCCACTTT.

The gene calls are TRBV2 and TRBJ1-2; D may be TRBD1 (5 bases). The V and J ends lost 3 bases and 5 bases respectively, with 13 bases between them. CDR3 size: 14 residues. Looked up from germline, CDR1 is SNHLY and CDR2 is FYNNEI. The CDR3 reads CASSEAREFYGYTF. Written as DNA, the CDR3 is TGTGCCAGCAGTGAGGCCAGGGAATTTTATGGCTACACCTTC.